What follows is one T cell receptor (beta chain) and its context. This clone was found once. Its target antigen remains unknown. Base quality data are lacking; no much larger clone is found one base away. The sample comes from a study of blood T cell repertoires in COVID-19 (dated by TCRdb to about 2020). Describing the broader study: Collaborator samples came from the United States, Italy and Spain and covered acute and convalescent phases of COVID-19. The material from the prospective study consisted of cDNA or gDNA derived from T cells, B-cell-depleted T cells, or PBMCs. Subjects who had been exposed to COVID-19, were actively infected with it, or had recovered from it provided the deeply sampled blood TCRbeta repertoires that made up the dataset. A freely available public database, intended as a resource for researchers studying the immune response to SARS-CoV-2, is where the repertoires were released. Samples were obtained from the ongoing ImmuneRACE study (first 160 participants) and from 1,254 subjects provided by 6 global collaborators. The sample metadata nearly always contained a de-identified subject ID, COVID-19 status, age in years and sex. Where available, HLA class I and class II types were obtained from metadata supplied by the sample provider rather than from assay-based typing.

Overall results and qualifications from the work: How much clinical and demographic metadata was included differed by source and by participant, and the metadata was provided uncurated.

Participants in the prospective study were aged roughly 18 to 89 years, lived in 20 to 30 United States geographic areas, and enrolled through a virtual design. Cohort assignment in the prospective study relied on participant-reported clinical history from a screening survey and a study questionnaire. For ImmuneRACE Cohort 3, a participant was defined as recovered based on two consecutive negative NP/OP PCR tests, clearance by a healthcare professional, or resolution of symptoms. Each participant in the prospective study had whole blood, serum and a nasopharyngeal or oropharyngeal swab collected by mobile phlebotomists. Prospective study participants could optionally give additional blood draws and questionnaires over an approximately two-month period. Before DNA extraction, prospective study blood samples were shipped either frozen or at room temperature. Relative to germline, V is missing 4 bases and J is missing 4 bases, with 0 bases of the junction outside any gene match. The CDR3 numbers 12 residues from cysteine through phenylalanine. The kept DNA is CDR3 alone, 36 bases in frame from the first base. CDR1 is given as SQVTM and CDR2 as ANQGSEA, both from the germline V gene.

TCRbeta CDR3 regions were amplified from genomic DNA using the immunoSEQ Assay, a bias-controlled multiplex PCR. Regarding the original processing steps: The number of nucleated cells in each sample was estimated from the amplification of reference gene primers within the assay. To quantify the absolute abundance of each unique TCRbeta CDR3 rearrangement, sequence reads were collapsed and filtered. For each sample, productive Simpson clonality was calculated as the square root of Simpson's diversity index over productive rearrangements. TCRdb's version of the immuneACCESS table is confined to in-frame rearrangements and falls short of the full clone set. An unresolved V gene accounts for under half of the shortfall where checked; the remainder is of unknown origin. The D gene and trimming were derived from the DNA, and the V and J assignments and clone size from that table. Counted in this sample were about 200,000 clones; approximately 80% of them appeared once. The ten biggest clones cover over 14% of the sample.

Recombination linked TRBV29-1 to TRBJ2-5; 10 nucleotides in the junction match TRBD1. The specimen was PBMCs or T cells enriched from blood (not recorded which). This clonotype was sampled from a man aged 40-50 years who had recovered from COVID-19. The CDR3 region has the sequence CSVGQGAETQYF. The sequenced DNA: TGCAGCGTTGGACAGGGGGCAGAGACCCAGTACTTC.